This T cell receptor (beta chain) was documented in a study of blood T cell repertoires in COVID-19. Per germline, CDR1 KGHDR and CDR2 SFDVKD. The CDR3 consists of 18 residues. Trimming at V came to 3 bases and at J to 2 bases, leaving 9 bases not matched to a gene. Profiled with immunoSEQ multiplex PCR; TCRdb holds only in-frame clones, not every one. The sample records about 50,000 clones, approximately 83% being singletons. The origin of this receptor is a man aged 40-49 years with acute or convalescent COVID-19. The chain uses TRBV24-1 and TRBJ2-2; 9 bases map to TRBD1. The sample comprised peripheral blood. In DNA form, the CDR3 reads TGTGCCACCAGTGATATCACAGGGGGCCCCCTAAACACCGGGGAGCTGTTTTTT. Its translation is CATSDITGGPLNTGELFF.